The clone carrying this T cell receptor (beta chain) was picked up a small number of times. Its target is not known. The V gene's germline CDR1 is LNHDA and CDR2 SQIVND (reference sequence). Trimming at V came to 5 bases and at J to 7 bases, leaving 8 bases not matched to a gene. CDR3 length: 14 amino acids. This entry is derived from a study of cytomegalovirus exposure and HLA in healthy donors. In the PCR, 60 Vbeta and 13 Jbeta primers were used. The method was immunoSEQ multiplex PCR; TCRdb's version includes in-frame clones alone and lacks a portion of them. The table has around 38,000 clones, 60% to 70% seen once. Study observations and caveats: A later analysis linked a missense DCLRE1C variant to TCR beta V- and J-gene trimming.

The sample was PBMCs. The receptor was derived from a man aged 45-65 years in good health and CMV-seropositive. The rearrangement joins TRBV19 to TRBJ1-5; 7 bases fit TRBD1. CDR3 residues: CASSVQGLGQPQHF. The CDR3 DNA is TGTGCCAGTAGTGTACAGGGGCTGGGGCAGCCCCAGCATTTT.